These 5 T cell receptor beta chains originate from one sample sequenced in a study of T cell clones after liver transplantation. The repertoire was sequenced with immunoSEQ multiplex PCR; TCRdb's copy has only in-frame clones and lacks some. The sample includes some 20,000 clones, more than 70% of them seen just once. The sample consisted of CD8+ T cells from blood, taken 48 months after liver transplant. The receptors shown here come from a human patient who received a liver transplant. Some T cells may originate from the graft donor.

The V and J genes are TRBV11-2 and TRBJ2-7; 10 positions agree with TRBD2. Trimming removed 2 bases from V and 4 bases from J; junction bases left unmatched: 8. The CDR3 length is 16 residues. CDR1 is SGHAT and CDR2 is FQNNGV in the germline V gene. CDR3 coding DNA: TGTGCCAGCAGCTTAATAGGACTAGCGGAGTCATACGAGCAGTACTTC. Translated: CASSLIGLAESYEQYF.

In this sample, this clone turned up a few times. The V and J genes are TRBV6-5 and TRBJ1-2, with D maybe TRBD1 (5 bases). The V gene's germline CDR1 is MNHEY and CDR2 SVGAGI. CDR3 length: 16 amino acids. The V and J ends lost 4 bases and 1 base respectively, with 16 bases between them. CDR3 protein: CASSSVGRGRNYGYTF. CDR3 sequence (DNA): TGTGCCAGCAGTTCGGTCGGGCGGGGCCGTAACTATGGCTACACCTTC.

The chain uses TRBV9 and TRBJ2-5, with D perhaps matching TRBD2 (6 bases). The V end lost 6 bases, the J end lost 5 bases, and 20 bases lay between the germline ends. Germline loops: CDR1 SGDLS, CDR2 YYNGEE. This CDR3 has 15 residues. The CDR3 region is CASTKEGRNAETQYF. The CDR3 DNA follows: TGTGCCAGCACTAAAGAGGGGAGGAATGCGGAGACCCAGTACTTC.

The V gene is TRBV6-6, the J gene TRBJ1-2; D might be TRBD1 (5 bases). In germline, CDR1 is MNHNY, CDR2 SVGAGI (reference sequence). V was shortened by 0 bases and J by 8 bases, with 10 bases between the two germline ends. The CDR3 spans 13 residues. Here the CDR3 reads CASSYSSGDGYTF. In DNA form, the CDR3 reads TGTGCCAGCAGTTACTCGAGTGGGGACGGCTACACCTTC.

The genes are TRBV19 and TRBJ2-1, with TRBD2 matching 10 bases. V dropped 1 base and J dropped 5; count of bases not matched to a gene: 2. CDR3 length equals 15 residues. Germline-derived CDR1 and CDR2 are LNHDA and SQIVND (reference sequence). CDR3: CASSIGLAGDNEQFF. The CDR3 DNA reads as TGTGCCAGTAGTATAGGGCTAGCGGGAGACAATGAGCAGTTCTTC.